The entry below describes one T cell receptor (beta chain). This entry comes from a study of blood T cell repertoires in COVID-19. Across the study: The study drew acute and convalescent COVID-19 samples from the United States, Italy and Spain.

Assay: immunoSEQ multiplex PCR; the TCRdb copy retains only in-frame clones and omits some. The repertoire includes some 330,000 clones, around 90% of them detected once, and around 4.6% sits in the top ten. Trimming left V 6 bases short and J 4 bases short, with 13 bases between. Germline-derived CDR1 and CDR2 are SGHRS and YFSETQ. The CDR3 length is 13 residues. Sequencing was carried out using PBMCs or T cells enriched from blood (not recorded which). The receptor was isolated from a man between 25 and 39 years old who had recovered from COVID-19. V usage is TRBV5-1 and J usage is TRBJ1-1; D might be TRBD1 (6 bases). The CDR3, as DNA: TGCGCCAGCACCCTTACAGGGACCACTGAAGCTTTCTTT. Its protein is CASTLTGTTEAFF.